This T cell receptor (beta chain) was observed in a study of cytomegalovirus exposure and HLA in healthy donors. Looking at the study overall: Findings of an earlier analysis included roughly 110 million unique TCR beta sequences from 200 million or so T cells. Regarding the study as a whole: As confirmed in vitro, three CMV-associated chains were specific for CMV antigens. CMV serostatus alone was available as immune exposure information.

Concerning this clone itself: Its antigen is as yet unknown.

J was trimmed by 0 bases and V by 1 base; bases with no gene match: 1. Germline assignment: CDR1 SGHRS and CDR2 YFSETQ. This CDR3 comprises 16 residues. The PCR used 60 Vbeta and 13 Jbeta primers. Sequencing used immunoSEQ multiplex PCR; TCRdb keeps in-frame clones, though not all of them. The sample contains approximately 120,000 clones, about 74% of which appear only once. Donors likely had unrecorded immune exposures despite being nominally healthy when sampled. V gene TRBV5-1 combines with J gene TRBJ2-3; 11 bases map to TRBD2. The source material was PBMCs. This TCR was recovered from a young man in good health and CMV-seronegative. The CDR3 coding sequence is TGCGCCAGCAGCTTGTTAGCGGGGGGGAGCACAGATACGCAGTATTTT. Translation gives CASSLLAGGSTDTQYF.